This TCR beta chain stems from a study of early T cells in non-severe SARS-CoV-2 infection. Study information: Investigators sequenced bulk RNA drawn from unsorted whole blood, and chains remained unpaired.

Overall study findings and caveats: There was a bias toward anti-spike CD8 responses in VDJdb matching, which missed private and CD4 specificities.

Attached unique molecular identifiers marked individual cDNA molecules. Using its own MiXCR run on the 5' RACE reads, TCRdb lists one record per CDR3 protein. This table has over 55,000 distinct CDR3 sequences, around an eighth appearing once. This clonotype was found many times. What it binds is unknown. Trimming took off 2 bases at V and 1 base at J, with 21 bases between the two ends. Germline assignment: CDR1 MGHRA and CDR2 YSYEKL. This CDR3 is built from 18 residues. The material sequenced was whole blood. This TCR was sampled from an adult who was a healthcare worker with PCR-confirmed SARS-CoV-2 infection or an uninfected control (not recorded which). This chain links TRBV4-1 with TRBJ2-7, with D perhaps matching TRBD2 (5 bases). CDR3 nucleotides: TGCGCCAGCAGCCAATGGATCGAGGGAACGGGAATTTCCTACGAGCAGTACTTC. Residues: CASSQWIEGTGISYEQYF.